Sequencing of this T cell receptor (beta chain) was carried out in a study of T cell changes during pregnancy in multiple sclerosis. The CDR3 has 15 amino acids. The germline CDR1 and CDR2 sequences are SEHNR and FQNEAQ (reference sequence). Trimming shortened V by 0 bases and J by 5 bases, and 13 bases separated the two germline ends. Profiled with immunoSEQ multiplex PCR; TCRdb holds only in-frame clones, not every one. The sample has about 24,000 clones, more than 85% seen once; the top ten hold about 1%. The sequencing used CD4+ T cells from peripheral blood mononuclear cells, collected in the second trimester of pregnancy. This sequence was found in a female donor in good health, enrolled as a control in a pregnancy study. The chain is built from TRBV7-9 and TRBJ2-5; possibly TRBD1 for D (6 bases). CDR3 residues: CASSLAMTGRETQYF. The CDR3 nucleotides are TGTGCCAGCAGCTTAGCGATGACAGGTCGGGAGACCCAGTACTTC.